The 21 T cell receptor beta chains reported below all come from one sample, sequenced in a study of T cell responses to AZD1222 COVID-19 vaccine. Profiling relied on immunoSEQ multiplex PCR, and the TCRdb table lists in-frame clones only, not all of them. The table includes over 120,000 clones, around 84% detected once. The material was peripheral blood, obtained 28 days after the second AZD1222 dose. The receptor set was obtained from an adult who received the AZD1222 COVID-19 vaccine.

CDR3 in amino acids: CASSLGGQETQYF. Written as DNA, the CDR3 is TGTGCCAGCAGCCTCGGGGGTCAAGAGACCCAGTACTTC. The gene calls are TRBV5-4 and TRBJ2-5; tentatively, D is TRBD2 (6 bases). The length of the CDR3 is 13 residues. Germline V gene data show CDR1 as SGHNT and CDR2 as YYREEE (reference sequence). V gave up 4 bases and J gave up 2 bases, with 9 bases separating them.

This chain uses TRBV6-5 with TRBJ1-2; the D gene is possibly TRBD1 (6 bases). The V gene lost 4 bases and the J gene lost 4 bases, with 10 bases spanning the gap. The CDR3 covers 13 residues. From germline, CDR1 is MNHEY and CDR2 SVGAGI. CDR3 DNA sequence: TGTGCCAGCAGTTTTTACAGGGCCTATGGCTACACCTTC. Translated: CASSFYRAYGYTF.

Only a few counts were recorded for this clone. The chain is built from TRBV4-1 and TRBJ2-5, with a tentative D call TRBD2 (5 bases). V was cut by 0 bases and J by 4 bases, with 18 bases left in between. This CDR3 has 17 residues. The germline V gene encodes CDR1 MGHRA and CDR2 YSYEKL. The CDR3 DNA is TGCGCCAGCAGCCAAGATAGCGCCTTGGTTGGCGGAGAGACCCAGTACTTC. Translating it yields CASSQDSALVGGETQYF.

V usage is TRBV2 and J usage is TRBJ2-5; 8 bases are shared with TRBD2. CDR1 is SNHLY, CDR2 FYNNEI, per germline. The CDR3 spans 13 residues. V was pared by 9 bases and J by 0 bases, with 3 bases of the junction left unmatched. As DNA, the CDR3 is TGTGCCAGTGCGGGACTAGACCAAGAGACCCAGTACTTC. This codes for CASAGLDQETQYF.

The count of this clone is one. The chain recombines TRBV3-1 (or the pseudogene TRBV3-2) with TRBJ2-1; TRBD2 might be the D (6 bases). V shed 4 bases and J shed 7 bases, with 8 bases lying between them. The CDR3 covers 12 residues. From germline, CDR1 is LGHDT and CDR2 YNNKEL (reference sequence). CDR3 sequence reads: CASSRRGNEQFF. The CDR3 region has the DNA TGTGCCAGCAGCCGGAGGGGAAATGAGCAGTTCTTC.

This chain uses TRBV21-1 with TRBJ1-1. TRBV21-1 is annotated as a pseudogene. The CDR3 runs 15 residues. The CDR3 nucleotides read TGTGCCAGCAGCACCATGGGGGAGTGGGACACTGAAGCTTTCTTT. Translating it yields CASSTMGEWDTEAFF.

V usage is TRBV10-1 and J usage is TRBJ2-1; 7 bases map to TRBD2. J was trimmed by 8 bases and V by 8 bases; bases with no gene match: 9. Germline V gene data show CDR1 as WNHNN and CDR2 as SYGVQD (reference sequence). CDR3 length equals 13 residues. CDR3 sequence: CASRLGLDYEQFF. CDR3 DNA sequence: TGCGCCAGCCGCCTAGGACTAGATTATGAGCAGTTCTTC.

V is TRBV6-1 and J is TRBJ1-5; D uncertain. Germline assignment: CDR1 MNHNS and CDR2 SASEGT. CDR3 size: 15 residues. V was clipped by 1 base and J by 6 bases, with 13 bases between them. In DNA, the CDR3 is TGTGCCAGCAGTGAAGAGCAGGCCAGTGCTCAGCCCCAGCATTTT. Translated: CASSEEQASAQPQHF.

The V call is TRBV6-5, the J call TRBJ1-5; no reliable D call. V shed 3 bases and J shed 1 base, with 4 bases lying between them. The CDR3 contains 13 residues. The germline gives CDR1 MNHEY, CDR2 SVGAGI. This CDR3 is CASSYGSNQPQHF. CDR3 coding DNA: TGTGCCAGCAGTTATGGCAGCAATCAGCCCCAGCATTTT.

This chain joins TRBV4-1 and TRBJ2-3; 7 bases align to TRBD2. Germline V gives CDR1 MGHRA, CDR2 YSYEKL. The length of the CDR3 is 15 residues. V lost 2 bases and J lost 1; bases outside the gene matches: 3. The DNA for the CDR3 is TGCGCCAGCAGCCAACCTACTAGCGGCACAGATACGCAGTATTTT. It encodes CASSQPTSGTDTQYF.

The V call is TRBV30, the J call TRBJ1-4; the D gene is possibly TRBD1 (5 bases). The ends were cut back, 2 bases at V and 7 bases at J, with 23 bases in the middle. CDR1 and CDR2 from the germline V gene are GTSNPN and SVGIG (reference sequence). The CDR3 extends over 17 amino acids. CDR3 amino acids: CAWSPSFLGGIGEKLFF. In DNA, the CDR3 is TGTGCCTGGAGTCCGTCGTTTTTGGGGGGGATCGGTGAAAAACTGTTTTTT.

This chain links TRBV11-2 with TRBJ1-2; D ambiguous. Trimming cost V 2 bases and J 0 bases, with 10 bases left between them. The CDR3 totals 15 residues. Germline V gives CDR1 SGHAT, CDR2 FQNNGV. The CDR3 loop is CASSLRTYANYGYTF. CDR3 sequence (DNA): TGTGCCAGCAGCTTACGGACTTACGCTAACTATGGCTACACCTTC. The full variable domain, completed using reference TRBV11-2 and TRBJ1-2, is EAGVAQSPRYKIIEKRQSVAFWCNPISGHATLYWYQQILGQGPKLLIQFQNNGVVDDSQLPKDRFSAERLKGVDSTLKIQPAKLEDSAVYLCASSLRTYANYGYTFGSGTRLTVV.

V usage is TRBV29-1 and J usage is TRBJ2-1; TRBD2 aligns across 9 bases. Trimming cost V 0 bases and J 9 bases; bases outside gene matches: 15. The length of the CDR3 is 17 residues. The germline gives CDR1 SQVTM, CDR2 ANQGSEA. The CDR3 spells CSVEEGLAGGPSGEQFF. The CDR3 bases are TGCAGCGTTGAAGAAGGGTTGGCGGGAGGGCCCTCCGGTGAGCAGTTCTTC.

The chain employs TRBV6-1 and TRBJ1-2; 10 bases agree with TRBD1. CDR3 length equals 13 residues. Germline CDR1 and CDR2: MNHNS and SASEGT. With 6 bases clipped from V and 5 bases from J, the junction kept 3 bases outside the gene matches. The DNA of the CDR3 is TGTGCCAGCAGGGGGACAGGGGATTATGGCTACACCTTC. Amino acid sequence: CASRGTGDYGYTF.

The chain recombines TRBV7-2 with TRBJ1-1, with unresolved D. Germline lookup yields CDR1 SGHTA and CDR2 FQGNSA. This CDR3 is 15 amino acids long. Trimming pared 2 bases from V and 8 bases from J, leaving 18 bases between. The CDR3 coding sequence is TGTGCCAGCAGCTTACAAGGATGGTGGGTGGAAGAAGCTTTCTTT. Amino acids: CASSLQGWWVEEAFF.

This chain joins TRBV2 and TRBJ1-2, with D maybe TRBD1 (6 bases). CDR1 is SNHLY, CDR2 FYNNEI, per germline. Trimming took off 8 bases at V and 2 bases at J, with 15 bases between the two ends. The CDR3 has 14 residues. The CDR3 protein is CASVGGSVNYGYTF. The CDR3 nucleotides are TGTGCCAGCGTGGGGGGCAGCGTAAACTATGGCTACACCTTC.

CDR3: CASSKTASNYGYTF. The CDR3 coding sequence is TGCGCCAGCAGCAAGACAGCGTCTAACTATGGCTACACCTTC. The gene calls are TRBV5-1 and TRBJ1-2; D may be TRBD1 (5 bases). CDR1 and CDR2 from the germline V gene are SGHRS and YFSETQ. Trimming took off 4 bases at V and 0 bases at J, with 10 bases between the two ends. The CDR3 loop spans 14 amino acids.

This chain links TRBV10-3 with TRBJ2-5; 10 bases line up with TRBD2. The junction had 4 bases not matched to a gene; V was cut back by 4 bases and J by 5 bases. This CDR3 is 14 amino acids long. Germline V gene lookup returns CDR1 ENHRY and CDR2 SYGVKD. The CDR3 bases are TGTGCCATCAGTGCGGGACTAGCGTCGGAGACCCAGTACTTC. Amino acid sequence: CAISAGLASETQYF.

The chain joins TRBV28 to TRBJ2-3; no clear D. There are 17 residues in the CDR3. CDR1 and CDR2 (germline): MDHEN, SYDVKM. V lost 6 bases, J lost 1 base, and 20 bases lay in between. The CDR3 reads CASRPLRGGFRTDTQYF. In nucleotides, the CDR3 is TGTGCCAGCAGACCCCTACGCGGCGGCTTCCGCACAGATACGCAGTATTTT.

The chain combines TRBV7-9 with TRBJ2-3; TRBD1 is a possible D gene (6 bases). Trimming removed 5 bases at V and 0 bases at J, with 18 bases between. Germline values: CDR1 SEHNR, CDR2 FQNEAQ (reference sequence). CDR3 length: 17 residues. The CDR3 coding sequence is TGTGCCAGCAGCCTTCTTGGTGGACAGCCGAGCACAGATACGCAGTATTTT. This sequence encodes CASSLLGGQPSTDTQYF.

The V gene is TRBV29-1, the J gene TRBJ2-1, with TRBD2 matching 8 bases. The CDR3 totals 13 residues. Germline loops: CDR1 SQVTM, CDR2 ANQGSEA. V gave up 7 bases and J gave up 3 bases; unmatched junction bases: 5. The chain's CDR3 is CSASGSYYNEQFF. CDR3 bases: TGCAGCGCGAGCGGGAGTTACTACAATGAGCAGTTCTTC.